This passage covers 4 T cell receptor beta chains from one sample sequenced in a study of regulatory T cells in long-lasting Graves disease. Through Arm-PCR of CDR3 regions and iRepertoire HTBI primers, TCR beta libraries were built. MiXCR, run by TCRdb on the multiplex PCR reads, gives a single entry per CDR3 protein. The table records some 460,000 distinct CDR3 sequences, around 15% of them present only once. The time point here: newly diagnosed GD, antithyroid drugs for less than 3 months. The TCR library was made from RNA extracted from PBMCs. A further study also used this sample, focusing on T cells in Graves' hyperthyroidism and ophthalmopathy.

Source: peripheral blood mononuclear cells (PBMCs), taken at new diagnosis, from a patient treated with antithyroid drugs. These receptor sequences come from a man aged 40-55 years with Graves disease.

In its sample, this clonotype was seen many times. The chain couples TRBV7-6 to TRBJ2-2, with unresolved D. Germline loops: CDR1 SGHVS, CDR2 FNYEAQ. The CDR3 is 15 residues long. V was shortened by 6 bases and J by 2 bases, with 13 bases between the two germline ends. The CDR3 spells CASRPFGLNTGELFF. The CDR3 DNA sequence: TGTGCCAGCAGACCTTTTGGGCTAAACACCGGGGAGCTGTTTTTT.

This clonotype was seen more than once but under ten times. The chain links TRBV14 to TRBJ2-7; 8 nucleotides match TRBD2. This CDR3 has 15 amino acids. The ends lost 3 bases at V and 5 bases at J; junction bases unmatched: 9. The germline V gene has CDR1 SGHDN and CDR2 FVKESK. The CDR3: CASSHTLAGGDEQYF. The CDR3 DNA reads as TGTGCCAGCAGCCACACGCTAGCGGGCGGGGACGAGCAGTACTTC.

The V call is TRBV20-1, the J call TRBJ2-7; the D is unclear. The germline V gene has CDR1 DFQATT and CDR2 SNEGSKA (reference sequence). The length of the CDR3 is 10 residues. Between the trimmed V and J ends, which lost 6 bases and 4 bases, there was a span of 7 bases. CDR3 loop: CSAQHYEQYF. CDR3 sequence (DNA): TGCAGTGCCCAACATTACGAGCAGTACTTC.

This chain links TRBV12-3 or TRBV12-4 with TRBJ2-5, with 12 nucleotides matching TRBD1. V dropped 2 bases and J dropped 7; count of bases not matched to a gene: 11. The CDR3 runs to 17 residues. This CDR3 reads CASSLRPGQGAYGTQYF. The CDR3 DNA sequence: TGTGCCAGCAGTTTAAGGCCGGGACAGGGGGCTTATGGGACCCAGTACTTC.